Described below is a single T cell receptor beta chain sequence and its context. It was during active infection that Seattle patients were enrolled and then longitudinally followed. In the study's own analysis: Nucleated cell counts were estimated from reference gene primer amplification. Repertoires were generated with immunoSEQ multiplex PCR, while TCRdb's copy carries only in-frame clones and drops some. That table is the source of V, J and clone size, and D and trimming were worked out from the DNA. The sample has some 320,000 clones, 85% to 90% seen once; the top ten hold over 8.5%. The data were obtained in a study of blood T cell repertoires in COVID-19. This TCR came from a woman under 40 with COVID-19, enrolled during active disease. The source material was peripheral blood.

The CDR3, as DNA: TGTGCCAGCTCCAGGGGGACTAGCGGGGGGAGCTCCTACAATGAGCAGTTCTTC. Translating it yields CASSRGTSGGSSYNEQFF. This chain joins TRBV18 and TRBJ2-1; 15 bases match TRBD2. The germline V gene has CDR1 KGHSH and CDR2 LQKENI. The length of the CDR3 is 18 residues. The junction had 6 bases not matched to a gene; V was cut back by 6 bases and J by 0 bases.